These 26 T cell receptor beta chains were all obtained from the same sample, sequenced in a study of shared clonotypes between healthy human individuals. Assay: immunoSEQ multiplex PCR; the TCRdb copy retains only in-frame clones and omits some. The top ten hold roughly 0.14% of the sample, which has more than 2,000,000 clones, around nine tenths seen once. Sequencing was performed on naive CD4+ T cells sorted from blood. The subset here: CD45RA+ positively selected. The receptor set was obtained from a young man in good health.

The CDR3 DNA is TGCGCCAGCAGCTTGGGGGTCTCACTCTACGAGCAGTACTTC. Translation gives CASSLGVSLYEQYF. The V call is TRBV5-1, the J call TRBJ2-7, with no clear D. Trimming removed 0 bases from V and 3 bases from J, with 10 bases in between. This CDR3 comprises 14 residues. CDR1 and CDR2 from the germline V gene are SGHRS and YFSETQ.

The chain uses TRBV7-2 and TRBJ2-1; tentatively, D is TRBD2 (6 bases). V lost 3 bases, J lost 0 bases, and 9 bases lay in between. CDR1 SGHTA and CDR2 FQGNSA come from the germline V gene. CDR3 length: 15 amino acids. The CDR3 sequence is CASSFTGGSYNEQFF. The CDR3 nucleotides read TGTGCCAGCAGCTTTACCGGGGGCTCCTACAATGAGCAGTTCTTC.

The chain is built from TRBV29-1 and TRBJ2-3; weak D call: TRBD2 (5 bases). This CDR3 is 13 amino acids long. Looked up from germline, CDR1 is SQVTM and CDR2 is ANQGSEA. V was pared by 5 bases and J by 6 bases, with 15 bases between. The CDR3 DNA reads TGCAGCGTTCAGTCTGGGAGCCTTGATACGCAGTATTTT. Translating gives CSVQSGSLDTQYF.

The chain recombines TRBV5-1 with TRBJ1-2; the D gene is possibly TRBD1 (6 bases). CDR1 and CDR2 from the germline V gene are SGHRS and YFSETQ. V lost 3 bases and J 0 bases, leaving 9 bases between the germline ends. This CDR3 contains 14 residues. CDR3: CASSWGQSNYGYTF. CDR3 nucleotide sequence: TGCGCCAGCAGCTGGGGACAATCTAACTATGGCTACACCTTC.

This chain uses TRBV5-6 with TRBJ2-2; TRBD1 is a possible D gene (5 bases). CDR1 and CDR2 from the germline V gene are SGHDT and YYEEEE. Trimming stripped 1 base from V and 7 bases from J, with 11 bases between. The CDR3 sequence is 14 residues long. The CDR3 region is CASSLLGPGGELFF. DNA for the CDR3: TGTGCCAGCAGCTTGTTGGGGCCGGGCGGGGAGCTGTTTTTT.

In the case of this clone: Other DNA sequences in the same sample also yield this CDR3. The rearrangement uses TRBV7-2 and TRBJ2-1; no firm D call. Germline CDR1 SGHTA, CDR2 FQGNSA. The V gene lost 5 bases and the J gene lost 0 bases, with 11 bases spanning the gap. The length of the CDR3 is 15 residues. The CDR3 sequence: CASSPRTSSYNEQFF. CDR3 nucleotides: TGTGCCAGCAGCCCCAGGACGAGCTCCTACAATGAGCAGTTCTTC.

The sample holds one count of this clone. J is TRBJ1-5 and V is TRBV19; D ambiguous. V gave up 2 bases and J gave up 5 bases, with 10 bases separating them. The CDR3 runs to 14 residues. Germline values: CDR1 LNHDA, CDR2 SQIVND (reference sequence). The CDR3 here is CASSITPHDQPQHF. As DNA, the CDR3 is TGTGCCAGTAGTATAACCCCCCACGATCAGCCCCAGCATTTT. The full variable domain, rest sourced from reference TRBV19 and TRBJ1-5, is DGGITQSPKYLFRKEGQNVTLSCEQNLNHDAMYWYRQDPGQGLRLIYYSQIVNDFQKGDIAEGYSVSREKKESFPLTVTSAQKNPTAFYLCASSITPHDQPQHFGDGTRLSIL.

The CDR3 bases are TGCGCCAGCAGCCATTCACCTAGCGGGGGCCGCACAGATACGCAGTATTTT. This gives the protein CASSHSPSGGRTDTQYF. The rearrangement links TRBV4-1 to TRBJ2-3; 10 positions agree with TRBD2. Trimming took 3 bases from V and 1 from J; bases not matched to a gene: 7. The CDR3 runs to 17 residues. Germline V CDR1 and CDR2: MGHRA, YSYEKL.

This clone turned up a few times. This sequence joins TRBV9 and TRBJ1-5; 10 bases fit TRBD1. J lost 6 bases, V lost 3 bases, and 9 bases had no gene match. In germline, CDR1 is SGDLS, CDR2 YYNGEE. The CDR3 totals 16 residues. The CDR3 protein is CASSAKGTGAGQPQHF. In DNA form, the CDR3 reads TGTGCCAGCAGCGCCAAGGGGACAGGGGCGGGTCAGCCCCAGCATTTT.

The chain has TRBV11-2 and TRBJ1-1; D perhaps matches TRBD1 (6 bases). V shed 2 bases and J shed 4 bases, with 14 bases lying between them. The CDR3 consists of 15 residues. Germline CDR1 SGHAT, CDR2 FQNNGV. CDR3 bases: TGTGCCAGCAGCTTATCGACCGGAGGGGGCACTGAAGCTTTCTTT. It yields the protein CASSLSTGGGTEAFF. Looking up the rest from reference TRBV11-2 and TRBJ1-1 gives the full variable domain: EAGVAQSPRYKIIEKRQSVAFWCNPISGHATLYWYQQILGQGPKLLIQFQNNGVVDDSQLPKDRFSAERLKGVDSTLKIQPAKLEDSAVYLCASSLSTGGGTEAFFGQGTRLTVV.

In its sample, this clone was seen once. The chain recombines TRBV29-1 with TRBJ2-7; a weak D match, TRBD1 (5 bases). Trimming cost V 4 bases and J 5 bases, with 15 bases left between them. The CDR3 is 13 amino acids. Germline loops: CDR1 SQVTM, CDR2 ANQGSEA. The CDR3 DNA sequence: TGCAGCGTTGTGGACACCCCGAGCGACGAGCAGTACTTC. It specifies CSVVDTPSDEQYF.

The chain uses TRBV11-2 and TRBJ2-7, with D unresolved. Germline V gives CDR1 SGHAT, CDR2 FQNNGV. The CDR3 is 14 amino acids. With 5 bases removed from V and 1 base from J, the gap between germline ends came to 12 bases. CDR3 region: CASSKRAQSYEQYF. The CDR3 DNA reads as TGTGCCAGCAGCAAACGGGCCCAATCCTACGAGCAGTACTTC.

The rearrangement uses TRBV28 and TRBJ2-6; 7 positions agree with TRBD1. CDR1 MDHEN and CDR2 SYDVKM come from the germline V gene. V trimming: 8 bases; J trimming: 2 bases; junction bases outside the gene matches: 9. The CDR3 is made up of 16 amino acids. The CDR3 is CASGKGARAGANVLTF. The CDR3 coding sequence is TGTGCCAGCGGAAAGGGGGCGAGGGCTGGGGCCAACGTCCTGACTTTC.

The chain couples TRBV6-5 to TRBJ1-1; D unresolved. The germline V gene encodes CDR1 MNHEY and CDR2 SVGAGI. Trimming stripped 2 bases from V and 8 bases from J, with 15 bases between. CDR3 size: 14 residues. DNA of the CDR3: TGTGCCAGCAGTTACACCCCGGCAGAGAACGAAGCTTTCTTT. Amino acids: CASSYTPAENEAFF.

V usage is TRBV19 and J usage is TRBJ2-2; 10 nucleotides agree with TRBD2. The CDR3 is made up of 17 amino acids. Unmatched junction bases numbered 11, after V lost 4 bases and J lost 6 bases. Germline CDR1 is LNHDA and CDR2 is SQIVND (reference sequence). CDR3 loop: CASSNSGRQLGPGELFF. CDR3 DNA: TGTGCCAGTAGTAATAGCGGGAGGCAATTGGGTCCCGGGGAGCTGTTTTTT.

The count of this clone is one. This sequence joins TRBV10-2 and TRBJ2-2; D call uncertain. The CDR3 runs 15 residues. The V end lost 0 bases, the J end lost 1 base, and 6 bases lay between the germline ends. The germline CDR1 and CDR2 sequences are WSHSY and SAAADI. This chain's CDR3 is CASSESFRNTGELFF. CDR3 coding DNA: TGCGCCAGCAGTGAGTCGTTTCGGAACACCGGGGAGCTGTTTTTT.

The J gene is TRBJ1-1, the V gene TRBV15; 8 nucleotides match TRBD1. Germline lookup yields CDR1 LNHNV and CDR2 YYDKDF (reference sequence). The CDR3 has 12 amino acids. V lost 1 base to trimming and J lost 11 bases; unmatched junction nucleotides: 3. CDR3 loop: CATSRVDRVAFF. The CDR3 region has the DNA TGTGCCACCAGCAGAGTGGACAGGGTTGCTTTCTTT.

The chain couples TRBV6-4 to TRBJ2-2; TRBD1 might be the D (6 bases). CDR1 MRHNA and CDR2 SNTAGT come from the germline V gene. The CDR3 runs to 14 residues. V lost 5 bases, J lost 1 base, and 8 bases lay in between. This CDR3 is CASSTGRNTGELFF. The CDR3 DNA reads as TGTGCCAGCAGTACAGGGAGGAACACCGGGGAGCTGTTTTTT.

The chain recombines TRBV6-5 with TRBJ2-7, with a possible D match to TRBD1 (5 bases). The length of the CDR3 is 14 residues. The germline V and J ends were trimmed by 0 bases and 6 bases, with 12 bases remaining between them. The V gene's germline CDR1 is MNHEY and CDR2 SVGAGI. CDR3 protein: CASSYSVEGAEQYF. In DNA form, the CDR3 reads TGTGCCAGCAGTTACTCGGTGGAAGGGGCCGAGCAGTACTTC.

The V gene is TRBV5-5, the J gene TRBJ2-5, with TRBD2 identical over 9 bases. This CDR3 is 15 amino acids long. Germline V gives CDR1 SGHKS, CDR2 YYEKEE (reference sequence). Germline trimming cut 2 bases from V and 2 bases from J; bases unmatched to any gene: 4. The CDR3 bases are TGTGCCAGCAGCTTTCGGCTAGCGGGACAAGAGACCCAGTACTTC. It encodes CASSFRLAGQETQYF.

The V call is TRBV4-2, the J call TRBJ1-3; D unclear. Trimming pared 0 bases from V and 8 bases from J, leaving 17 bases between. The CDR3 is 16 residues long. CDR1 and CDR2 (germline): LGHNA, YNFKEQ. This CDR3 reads CASSQDATATGDTIYF. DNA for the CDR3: TGTGCCAGCAGCCAAGATGCGACTGCAACCGGGGACACCATATATTTT.

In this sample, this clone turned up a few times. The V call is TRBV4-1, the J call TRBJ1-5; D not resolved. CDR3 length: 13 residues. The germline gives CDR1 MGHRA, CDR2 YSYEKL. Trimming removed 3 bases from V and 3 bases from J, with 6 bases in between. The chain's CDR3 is CASSQYVNQPQHF. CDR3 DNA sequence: TGCGCCAGCAGCCAGTACGTCAATCAGCCCCAGCATTTT.

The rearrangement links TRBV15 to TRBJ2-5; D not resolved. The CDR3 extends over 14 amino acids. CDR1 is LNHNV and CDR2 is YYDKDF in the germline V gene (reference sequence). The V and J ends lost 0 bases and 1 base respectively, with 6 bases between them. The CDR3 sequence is CATSRDLGQETQYF. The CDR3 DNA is TGTGCCACCAGCAGAGATCTCGGCCAAGAGACCCAGTACTTC.

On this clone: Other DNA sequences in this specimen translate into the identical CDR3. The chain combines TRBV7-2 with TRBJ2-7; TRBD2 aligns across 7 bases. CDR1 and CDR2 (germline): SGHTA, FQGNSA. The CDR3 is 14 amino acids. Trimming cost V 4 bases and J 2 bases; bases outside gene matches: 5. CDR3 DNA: TGTGCCAGCAGCTCCGGGACTACGACCTACGAGCAGTACTTC. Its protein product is CASSSGTTTYEQYF.

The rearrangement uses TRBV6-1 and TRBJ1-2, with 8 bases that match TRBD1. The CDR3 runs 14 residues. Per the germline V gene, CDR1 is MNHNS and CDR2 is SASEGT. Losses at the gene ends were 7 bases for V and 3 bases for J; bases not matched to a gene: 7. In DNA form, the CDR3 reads TGTGCCAGCAAAACGGACAGGGAAGACTATGGCTACACCTTC. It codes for CASKTDREDYGYTF.

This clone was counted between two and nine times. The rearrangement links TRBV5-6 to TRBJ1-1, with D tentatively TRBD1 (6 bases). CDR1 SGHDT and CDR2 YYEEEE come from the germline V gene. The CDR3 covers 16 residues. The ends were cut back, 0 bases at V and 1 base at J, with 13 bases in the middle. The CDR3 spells CASSLELGTPNTEAFF. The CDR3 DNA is TGTGCCAGCAGCTTGGAGCTAGGGACACCGAACACTGAAGCTTTCTTT.